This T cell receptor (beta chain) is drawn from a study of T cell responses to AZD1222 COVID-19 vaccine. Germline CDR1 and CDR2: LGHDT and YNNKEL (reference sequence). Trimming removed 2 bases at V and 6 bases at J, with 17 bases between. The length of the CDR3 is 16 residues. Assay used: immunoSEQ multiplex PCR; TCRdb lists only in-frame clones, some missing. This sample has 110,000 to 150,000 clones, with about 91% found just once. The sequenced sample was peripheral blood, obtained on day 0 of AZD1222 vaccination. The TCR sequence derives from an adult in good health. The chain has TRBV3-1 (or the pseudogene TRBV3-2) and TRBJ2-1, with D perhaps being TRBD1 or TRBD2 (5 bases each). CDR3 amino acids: CASSQTRGVGVNEQFF. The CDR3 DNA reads TGTGCCAGCAGCCAAACGAGAGGGGTGGGGGTCAATGAGCAGTTCTTC.